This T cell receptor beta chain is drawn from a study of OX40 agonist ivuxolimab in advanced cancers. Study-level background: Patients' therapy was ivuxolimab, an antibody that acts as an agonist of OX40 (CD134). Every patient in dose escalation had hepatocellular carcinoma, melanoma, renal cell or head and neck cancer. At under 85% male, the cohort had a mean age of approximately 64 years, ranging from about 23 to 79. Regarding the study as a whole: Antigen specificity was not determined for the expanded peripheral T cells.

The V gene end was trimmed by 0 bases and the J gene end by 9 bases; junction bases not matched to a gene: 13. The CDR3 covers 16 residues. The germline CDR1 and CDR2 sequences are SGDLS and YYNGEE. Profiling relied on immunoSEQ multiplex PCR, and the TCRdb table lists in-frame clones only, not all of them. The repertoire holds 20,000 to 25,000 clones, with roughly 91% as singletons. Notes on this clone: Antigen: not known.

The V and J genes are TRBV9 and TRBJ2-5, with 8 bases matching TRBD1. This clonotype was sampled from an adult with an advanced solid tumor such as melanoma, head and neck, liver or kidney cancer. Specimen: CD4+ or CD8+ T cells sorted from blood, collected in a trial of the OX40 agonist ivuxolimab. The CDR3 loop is CASSVGLDRAVWAQYF. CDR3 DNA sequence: TGTGCCAGCAGCGTAGGCTTGGACAGGGCGGTTTGGGCCCAGTACTTC.